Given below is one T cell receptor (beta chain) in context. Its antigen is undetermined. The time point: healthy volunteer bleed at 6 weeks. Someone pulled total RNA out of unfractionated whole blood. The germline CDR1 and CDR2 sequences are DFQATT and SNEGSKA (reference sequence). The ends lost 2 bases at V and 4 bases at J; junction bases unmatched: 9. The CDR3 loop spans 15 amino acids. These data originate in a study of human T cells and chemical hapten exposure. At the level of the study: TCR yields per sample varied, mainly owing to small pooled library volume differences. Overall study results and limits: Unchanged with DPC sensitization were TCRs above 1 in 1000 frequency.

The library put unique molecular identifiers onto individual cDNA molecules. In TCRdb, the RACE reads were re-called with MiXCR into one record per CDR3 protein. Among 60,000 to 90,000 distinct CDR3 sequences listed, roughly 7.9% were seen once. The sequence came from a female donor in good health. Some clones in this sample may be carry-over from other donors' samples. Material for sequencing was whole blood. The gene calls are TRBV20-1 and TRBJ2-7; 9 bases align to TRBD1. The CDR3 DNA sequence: TGCAGTGCTAGACCTCGGACAGGGGTCGTATACGAGCAGTACTTC. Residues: CSARPRTGVVYEQYF.